These 22 T cell receptor beta chains came from one sample sequenced in a study of identical twins (dated by TCRdb to about 2016). Libraries came from 5' RACE. The sequencer was an Illumina HiSeq 2000. Through fastp at Q25 and MiXCR, TCRdb rebuilt clones from the public reads, retaining in-frame beta chains. Here each entry gathers all rows of one CDR3 protein and keeps the most common genes and DNA. Within this sample are under 300,000 distinct CDR3 sequences, with roughly 12% of them counted one time only. In total, the top ten clones hold 3.5% to 4.5% of the sample. These records were also assigned to another study, of yellow fever vaccine responses in identical twins.

The sample taken for sequencing was memory (CD45RO+) T cells sorted from blood. Per the publication, the cell subset or site label means: CD45RO+ enriched T cells. These receptor sequences come from a woman under 30 in good health.

This sequence joins TRBV27 and TRBJ1-6, with TRBD1 matching 8 bases. After removal of 5 bases from V and 9 bases from J, the junction contained 6 bases not matched to a gene. The V gene's germline CDR1 is MNHEY and CDR2 SMNVEV (reference sequence). The CDR3 covers 14 residues. CDR3 bases: TGTGCCAGCAGTACAGACAGGGGTAGTTCACCCCTCCACTTT. It translates to CASSTDRGSSPLHF.

The chain employs TRBV20-1 and TRBJ2-5; a weak D match, TRBD1 (6 bases). V gave up 0 bases and J gave up 7 bases, with 9 bases separating them. CDR1 is DFQATT and CDR2 is SNEGSKA in the germline V gene (reference sequence). The CDR3 extends over 12 amino acids. This chain's CDR3 is CSARDPTGTQYF. DNA for the CDR3: TGCAGTGCTAGAGATCCGACAGGGACCCAGTACTTC.

In this sample, this clonotype turned up many times. The chain is built from TRBV5-1 and TRBJ1-1; no firm D call. The CDR3 is 16 residues long. Trimming removed 0 bases at V and 0 bases at J, with 12 bases between. Germline loops: CDR1 SGHRS, CDR2 YFSETQ. The CDR3 coding sequence is TGCGCCAGCAGCTTGGGTCCATGGAAGGTGAACACTGAAGCTTTCTTT. Translated: CASSLGPWKVNTEAFF.

This clonotype was counted a few times. V gene TRBV3-1 combines with J gene TRBJ2-3; D could derive from TRBD1 or TRBD2 (5 bases each). V was cut by 4 bases and J by 2 bases, with 13 bases left in between. This CDR3 contains 15 residues. Looked up from germline, CDR1 is LGHDT and CDR2 is YNNKEL (reference sequence). CDR3 sequence reads: CASSLGTKVTDTQYF. CDR3 coding DNA: TGTGCCAGCAGCCTTGGGACCAAAGTCACAGATACGCAGTATTTT.

This clonotype was seen a few times. This rearrangement joins TRBV20-1 to TRBJ2-5; 13 positions agree with TRBD2. This CDR3 has 16 residues. CDR1 is DFQATT and CDR2 is SNEGSKA in the germline V gene (reference sequence). With 2 bases clipped from V and 5 bases from J, the junction kept 8 bases outside the gene matches. The CDR3 here is CSARPGTSGIGETQYF. DNA for the CDR3: TGCAGTGCTAGACCCGGGACTAGCGGGATTGGGGAGACCCAGTACTTC.

V and J are TRBV6-2 or TRBV6-3 and TRBJ2-2, with 8 bases matching TRBD2. V lost 6 bases, J lost 1 base, and 1 base stayed unmatched. The CDR3 has 14 amino acids. CDR1 is MNHEY, CDR2 SVGEGT, per germline. CDR3 nucleotides: TGTGCCAGCAGACTAGCGGTGAACACCGGGGAGCTGTTTTTT. Its translation is CASRLAVNTGELFF.

The J gene is TRBJ2-7, the V gene TRBV7-9; D is perhaps TRBD1 (5 bases). This CDR3 comprises 15 residues. V lost 5 bases, J lost 4 bases, and 18 bases lay in between. Germline CDR1 SEHNR, CDR2 FQNEAQ (reference sequence). The CDR3 protein is CASSPTVLYGYEQYF. The CDR3, as DNA: TGTGCCAGCAGCCCGACAGTCCTTTATGGGTACGAGCAGTACTTC.

The chain is built from TRBV4-3 and TRBJ2-3; tentatively, D is TRBD2 (7 bases). The V gene lost 0 bases and the J gene lost 3 bases, with 16 bases spanning the gap. This CDR3 is 17 amino acids long. Looked up from germline, CDR1 is LGHNA and CDR2 is YSLEER. CDR3 in DNA: TGCGCCAGCAGCCAAGATCTTGGGGGGAGGGGGACAGATACGCAGTATTTT. The encoded protein is CASSQDLGGRGTDTQYF.

The chain has TRBV5-1 and TRBJ2-1; D gene ambiguous. The CDR3 loop spans 14 amino acids. Trimming took 3 bases from V and 5 from J, leaving 12 bases between them. The germline gives CDR1 SGHRS, CDR2 YFSETQ. The CDR3 here is CASSSEPRDNEQFF. CDR3 coding DNA: TGCGCCAGCAGCTCGGAGCCCCGGGACAATGAGCAGTTCTTC. The variable domain in full, with the rest retrieved from reference TRBV5-1 and TRBJ2-1, is KAGVTQTPRYLIKTRGQQVTLSCSPISGHRSVSWYQQTPGQGLQFLFEYFSETQRNKGNFPGRFSGRQFSNSRSEMNVSTLELGDSALYLCASSSEPRDNEQFFGPGTRLTVL.

This clonotype was observed a few times. The chain combines TRBV3-1 with TRBJ2-7; TRBD1 agrees at 10 bases. Unmatched junction bases numbered 7, after V lost 3 bases and J lost 2 bases. The V gene's germline CDR1 is LGHDT and CDR2 YNNKEL (reference sequence). CDR3 length equals 16 residues. Here the CDR3 DNA reads TGTGCCAGCAGCCATACCGGGACAGGGGTGGCCTACGAGCAGTACTTC. It specifies CASSHTGTGVAYEQYF.

The chain recombines TRBV20-1 with TRBJ2-7, with D perhaps matching TRBD2 (6 bases). The CDR3 spans 12 residues. The germline CDR1 and CDR2 sequences are DFQATT and SNEGSKA (reference sequence). V lost 0 bases to trimming and J lost 4 bases, with 7 bases between them. CDR3 sequence: CSAREGRYEQYF. In DNA form, the CDR3 reads TGCAGTGCTAGAGAAGGGAGGTACGAGCAGTACTTC.

This clonotype was observed a handful of times. The chain has TRBV24-1 and TRBJ2-6; no reliable D call. Germline CDR1 is KGHDR and CDR2 is SFDVKD. The CDR3 length is 14 residues. V was cut by 5 bases and J by 0 bases, with 4 bases left in between. CDR3 in amino acids: CATSASSGANVLTF. In nucleotides, the CDR3 is TGTGCCACCAGTGCCAGCTCTGGGGCCAACGTCCTGACTTTC.

This clonotype has ten or more counts. The rearrangement links TRBV6-4 to TRBJ2-3, with 7 bases fitting TRBD1. The CDR3 spans 15 residues. The V segment lost 5 bases and the J segment 3 bases; nucleotides outside the gene matches: 8. Germline V CDR1 and CDR2: MRHNA, SNTAGT. The CDR3 bases are TGTGCCAGCAGTTTAGGACAGGTGGATACAGATACGCAGTATTTT. This encodes CASSLGQVDTDTQYF.

The chain combines TRBV7-9 with TRBJ2-5; 8 bases line up with TRBD2. The CDR3 loop spans 15 amino acids. Germline V gene sequence: CDR1 SEHNR, CDR2 FQNEAQ (reference sequence). Losses at the gene ends were 0 bases for V and 1 base for J; bases not matched to a gene: 1. The CDR3 DNA reads TGTGCCAGCAGCTTAGCTAGCGGGATCCAAGAGACCCAGTACTTC. It translates to CASSLASGIQETQYF.

This chain joins TRBV6-1 and TRBJ2-3; maybe TRBD2 (6 bases). CDR3 size: 15 residues. CDR1 and CDR2 from the germline V gene are MNHNS and SASEGT. Between the trimmed V and J ends, which lost 7 bases and 1 base, there was a span of 15 bases. CDR3 in DNA: TGTGCCAGCACCAACGGGGCGGGGCGCACAGATACGCAGTATTTT. Its protein product is CASTNGAGRTDTQYF.

CDR3: CSAETSGGSYNEQFF. CDR3 nucleotide sequence: TGCAGTGCTGAGACTAGCGGGGGCTCCTACAATGAGCAGTTCTTC. This chain links TRBV20-1 with TRBJ2-1, with TRBD2 matching over 12 bases. V lost 5 bases to trimming and J lost 0 bases; unmatched junction nucleotides: 2. Germline CDR1 and CDR2: DFQATT and SNEGSKA (reference sequence). The CDR3 covers 15 residues.

This clonotype came up a few times. The chain uses TRBV24-1 and TRBJ2-1; the match to TRBD2 covers 11 bases. This CDR3 has 19 amino acids. V dropped 3 bases and J dropped 9; count of bases not matched to a gene: 18. The V gene's germline CDR1 is KGHDR and CDR2 SFDVKD. CDR3 amino acids: CATSDKGTSGQIRRAEQFF. CDR3 coding DNA: TGTGCCACCAGTGATAAAGGGACTAGCGGACAAATTCGGCGGGCTGAGCAGTTCTTC.

The V gene is TRBV5-1, the J gene TRBJ2-2; 13 bases match TRBD2. Germline-derived CDR1 and CDR2 are SGHRS and YFSETQ. This CDR3 contains 17 residues. V shed 1 base and J 4 bases; nucleotides not matched to a gene: 4. In nucleotides, the CDR3 is TGCGCCAGCAGCTTGACTAGCGGGAGGGCGGGCACCGGGGAGCTGTTTTTT. Translated: CASSLTSGRAGTGELFF. The full variable domain, completed using reference TRBV5-1 and TRBJ2-2, is KAGVTQTPRYLIKTRGQQVTLSCSPISGHRSVSWYQQTPGQGLQFLFEYFSETQRNKGNFPGRFSGRQFSNSRSEMNVSTLELGDSALYLCASSLTSGRAGTGELFFGEGSRLTVL.

The genes are TRBV6-5 and TRBJ2-5, with TRBD2 matching over 7 bases. The CDR3 is 17 amino acids. In germline, CDR1 is MNHEY, CDR2 SVGAGI. J was trimmed by 5 bases and V by 2 bases; bases with no gene match: 14. CDR3 in amino acids: CASSYPTTKRGDETQYF. The CDR3 nucleotides are TGTGCCAGCAGTTACCCTACGACTAAGCGGGGCGACGAGACCCAGTACTTC.

This sequence joins TRBV7-3 and TRBJ2-3; 14 bases are shared with TRBD2. The CDR3 runs 21 residues. Looked up from germline, CDR1 is SGHTA and CDR2 is FQGTGA. The ends lost 0 bases at V and 0 bases at J; junction bases unmatched: 11. The CDR3 is CASSLTTRLAGGGRSTDTQYF. The CDR3 DNA reads TGTGCCAGCAGCTTAACTACCCGACTAGCGGGAGGGGGTCGAAGCACAGATACGCAGTATTTT.

This clonotype came up many times. The chain couples TRBV24-1 to TRBJ2-3; the D gene is possibly TRBD2 (6 bases). V was trimmed by 4 bases and J by 1 base, leaving 17 bases between them. The CDR3 has 17 amino acids. Per the germline V gene, CDR1 is KGHDR and CDR2 is SFDVKD. CDR3 region: CATSESGTGPGTDTQYF. The CDR3 DNA is TGTGCCACCAGTGAGTCAGGGACTGGCCCTGGCACAGATACGCAGTATTTT.

The CDR3 DNA follows: TGTGCCAGCAGCAAAGAAGGGACAGTTGTAAATGAGCAGTTCTTC. Translating it yields CASSKEGTVVNEQFF. The V and J genes are TRBV21-1 and TRBJ2-1; the tabulated D call, TRBD1, remains unverified against the DNA. TRBV21-1 constitutes a pseudogene. The CDR3 runs to 15 residues.